The 15 T cell receptor beta chains presented below share a single source sample, sequenced in a study of OX40 agonist ivuxolimab in advanced cancers. Data came from immunoSEQ multiplex PCR; TCRdb stores just in-frame clones and leaves some out. The sample records around 90,000 clones, 80% to 90% being singletons. The starting material was CD4+ or CD8+ T cells sorted from blood, obtained in a trial of the OX40 agonist ivuxolimab. Source of these receptors: an adult with an advanced solid tumor such as melanoma, head and neck, liver or kidney cancer.

Here the CDR3 DNA reads TGTGCCAGCAGCCAGGCAGGGACTAGCGGGCTCAGCACAGATACGCAGTATTTT. It codes for CASSQAGTSGLSTDTQYF. The rearrangement joins TRBV4-2 to TRBJ2-3; 12 bases line up with TRBD2. V was clipped by 3 bases and J by 0 bases; unmatched bases: 7. Looked up from germline, CDR1 is LGHNA and CDR2 is YNFKEQ. This CDR3 has 18 amino acids.

CDR3 region: CASGQGGNQPQHF. CDR3 coding DNA: TGTGCCAGCGGACAGGGGGGAAATCAGCCCCAGCATTTT. The V gene is TRBV6-1, the J gene TRBJ1-5, with 10 nucleotides matching TRBD1. The CDR3 runs to 13 residues. The germline V gene has CDR1 MNHNS and CDR2 SASEGT. V was pared by 8 bases and J by 4 bases, with 2 bases of the junction left unmatched.

This rearrangement joins TRBV5-1 to TRBJ1-5, with TRBD1 matching 7 bases. Germline V gene sequence: CDR1 SGHRS, CDR2 YFSETQ. The CDR3 length is 16 residues. Losses at the gene ends were 4 bases for V and 7 bases for J; bases not matched to a gene: 14. CDR3 in amino acids: CASSPGTQGLEQPQHF. The CDR3 DNA reads as TGCGCCAGCAGCCCAGGAACACAGGGGCTAGAGCAGCCCCAGCATTTT.

V gene TRBV7-6 combines with J gene TRBJ1-6, with no clear D. This CDR3 comprises 16 residues. CDR1 SGHVS and CDR2 FNYEAQ come from the germline V gene. Trimming removed 5 bases from V and 0 bases from J, with 11 bases in between. The CDR3 DNA sequence: TGTGCCAGCAGCCCCGCGCCGGGCTCCTATAATTCACCCCTCCACTTT. Translation gives CASSPAPGSYNSPLHF.

The chain couples TRBV19 to TRBJ1-2; the D is unclear. The germline CDR1 and CDR2 sequences are LNHDA and SQIVND (reference sequence). Trimming stripped 5 bases from V and 1 base from J, with 17 bases between. The CDR3 has 16 amino acids. Here the CDR3 DNA reads TGTGCCAGTAGTCCTTTGGCCACTGGCCGTAACTATGGCTACACCTTC. Its translation: CASSPLATGRNYGYTF.

The chain links TRBV5-6 to TRBJ2-3, with no clear D. CDR1 and CDR2 (germline): SGHDT, YYEEEE. This CDR3 is built from 14 residues. V shed 2 bases and J shed 6 bases, with 13 bases lying between them. CDR3 in DNA: TGTGCCAGCAGCTTCACTAAAACACCGGATACGCAGTATTTT. Encoded protein: CASSFTKTPDTQYF.

Of note for this clone: The same CDR3 is also encoded by other DNA sequences in this sample. The chain recombines TRBV18 with TRBJ2-5; TRBD1 aligns across 9 bases. This CDR3 has 15 residues. V trimming: 3 bases; J trimming: 2 bases; junction bases outside the gene matches: 4. CDR1 KGHSH and CDR2 LQKENI come from the germline V gene. Here the CDR3 reads CASSPRTGAQETQYF. CDR3 bases: TGTGCCAGCTCACCGAGGACAGGGGCACAAGAGACCCAGTACTTC.

This clone was detected once. For the CDR3, the DNA is TGTGCCAGCAGCCCCAGTCGCAGCGATGGCTACACCTTC. Amino acids: CASSPSRSDGYTF. The chain is built from TRBV7-9 and TRBJ1-2; D gene uncertain. V shed 5 bases and J shed 6 bases, with 13 bases lying between them. CDR1 is SEHNR, CDR2 FQNEAQ, per germline (reference sequence). The CDR3 is made up of 13 amino acids. The full variable domain, its missing parts supplied by reference TRBV7-9 and TRBJ1-2, is DTGVSQNPRHKITKRGQNVTFRCDPISEHNRLYWYRQTLGQGPEFLTYFQNEAQLEKSRLLSDRFSAERPKGSFSTLEIQRTEQGDSAMYLCASSPSRSDGYTFGSGTRLTVV.

The chain couples TRBV30 to TRBJ1-6; the D gene is possibly TRBD1 (6 bases). The CDR3 consists of 11 residues. CDR1 and CDR2 (germline): GTSNPN, SVGIG (reference sequence). The V end lost 5 bases, the J end lost 12 bases, and 11 bases lay between the germline ends. As DNA, the CDR3 is TGTGCCTGGGGGGGGGCAGGACCCCTCCACTTT. Amino acid sequence: CAWGGAGPLHF.

The chain uses TRBV2 and TRBJ2-2; no reliable D call. The germline CDR1 and CDR2 sequences are SNHLY and FYNNEI. The CDR3 runs 16 residues. V was cut by 9 bases and J by 4 bases, with 21 bases left in between. The CDR3 DNA reads TGTGCCAGTACACCGGGCCGGGTAAGTTTCACCGGGGAGCTGTTTTTT. It translates to CASTPGRVSFTGELFF.

The chain combines TRBV25-1 with TRBJ2-7; a weak D match, TRBD1 (6 bases). CDR3 length: 15 amino acids. Per the germline V gene, CDR1 is MGHDK and CDR2 is SYGVNS. With 7 bases removed from V and 3 bases from J, the gap between germline ends came to 19 bases. The CDR3 is CASNTTETGFYEQYF. The DNA of the CDR3 is TGTGCCAGCAATACCACTGAAACAGGGTTCTACGAGCAGTACTTC.

This clone has only a few counts. The chain has TRBV15 and TRBJ2-7; D may be TRBD2 (7 bases). With 2 bases removed from V and 5 bases from J, the gap between germline ends came to 16 bases. In germline, CDR1 is LNHNV, CDR2 YYDKDF (reference sequence). This CDR3 spans 15 amino acids. The CDR3 DNA reads TGTGCCACCAGCAGAATGGGGGGGGGCATGCACGAGCAGTACTTC. Its protein is CATSRMGGGMHEQYF.

The gene calls are TRBV7-6 and TRBJ2-7, with D possibly TRBD1 on 6 matching bases. The CDR3 is 14 amino acids. Trimming removed 1 base from V and 2 bases from J, with 9 bases in between. Germline V CDR1 and CDR2: SGHVS, FNYEAQ. CDR3 bases: TGTGCCAGCAGCTTAGTGCCAGGGGCCTACGAGCAGTACTTC. Amino acid sequence: CASSLVPGAYEQYF.

V gene TRBV19 combines with J gene TRBJ1-2; D remains unclear. The CDR3 is made up of 14 amino acids. Germline CDR1 is LNHDA and CDR2 is SQIVND (reference sequence). V lost 3 bases and J lost 4, with 12 bases in between. The CDR3 coding sequence is TGTGCCAGTAGTATGTCACATCTCATCTATGGCTACACCTTC. Amino acid sequence: CASSMSHLIYGYTF.

The chain uses TRBV5-4 and TRBJ1-3; D not resolved. The ends were cut back, 0 bases at V and 4 bases at J, with 5 bases in the middle. The CDR3 consists of 13 residues. Looked up from germline, CDR1 is SGHNT and CDR2 is YYREEE (reference sequence). In nucleotides, the CDR3 is TGTGCCAGCAGCTTGGTTGGAGGAAACACCATATATTTT. Its translation is CASSLVGGNTIYF.